A selection of T cell receptor beta chains follows, all from one sample in a study of T cells in tumors after PD-1 blockade. Only in-frame clones appear in the TCRdb table, and some are missing; sequencing was by immunoSEQ multiplex PCR. The data show 20,000 to 25,000 clones, roughly 78% seen once. This specimen was PBMCs, taken before anti-PD-1 treatment. The source is a human donor with basal cell carcinoma. CDR3s include the opening cysteine and the closing phenylalanine or tryptophan. Each record gives: V gene, J gene, D gene, clone size, CDR3 DNA, CDR3 protein. D genes are given only for firm matches. For some rows the clone size is stated as once, few or many, or as a class when expanded; others skip it.

V gene: TRBV7-9
J gene: TRBJ1-2
D gene: NA
clone size: NA
CDR3 DNA: TGTGCCAGCAGCTTCGATGTAGGTTATGGCTACACCTTC
CDR3 protein: CASSFDVGYGYTF

V gene: TRBV10-1
J gene: TRBJ2-2
D gene: NA
clone size: medium-sized
CDR3 DNA: TGCGCCAGCAGCTACCGGGACACGGGGTCGTGGGGGGAGCTGTTTTTT
CDR3 protein: CASSYRDTGSWGELFF

V gene: TRBV30
J gene: TRBJ2-7
D gene: NA
clone size: few
CDR3 DNA: TGTGCCTGGCAACGGGGGGGACAGGGTGCCTACGAGCAGTACTTC
CDR3 protein: CAWQRGGQGAYEQYF

V gene: TRBV5-4
J gene: TRBJ2-7
D gene: TRBD1
clone size: NA
CDR3 DNA: TGTGCCAGCAGCTTGACAGGGGGCGTTTACGAGCAGTACTTC
CDR3 protein: CASSLTGGVYEQYF

V gene: TRBV2
J gene: TRBJ2-5
D gene: NA
clone size: NA
CDR3 DNA: TGTGCCAGCAGTGACCGGCGCGGGGAGACCCAGTACTTC
CDR3 protein: CASSDRRGETQYF

V gene: TRBV28
J gene: TRBJ2-6
D gene: NA
clone size: few
CDR3 DNA: TGTGCCAGCAGTCCCGCGGGGACAGGGGCCAACGTCCTGACTTTC
CDR3 protein: CASSPAGTGANVLTF

V gene: TRBV9
J gene: TRBJ1-5
D gene: NA
clone size: NA
CDR3 DNA: TGTGCCAGCAGCGTAGAAGTAGGCCAGCCCCAGCATTTT
CDR3 protein: CASSVEVGQPQHF

V gene: TRBV5-1
J gene: TRBJ1-2
D gene: TRBD1
clone size: NA
CDR3 DNA: TGCGCCAGCAGCTTGGCCGACAGGGTCGGCGGCTACACCTTC
CDR3 protein: CASSLADRVGGYTF

V gene: TRBV27
J gene: TRBJ1-5
D gene: NA
clone size: few
CDR3 DNA: TGTGCCAGCAGTTTCGCCCTGGATAATCAGCCCCAGCATTTT
CDR3 protein: CASSFALDNQPQHF

V gene: TRBV19
J gene: TRBJ1-2
D gene: TRBD1
clone size: NA
CDR3 DNA: TGTGCCAGTAGTCCCCGCAGGGGGGATGGCTACACCTTC
CDR3 protein: CASSPRRGDGYTF

V gene: TRBV7-2
J gene: TRBJ2-2
D gene: TRBD1
clone size: NA
CDR3 DNA: TGTGCCAGCAGCTCCGGACAGGTGTGGACCGGGGAGCTGTTTTTT
CDR3 protein: CASSSGQVWTGELFF

V gene: TRBV18
J gene: TRBJ1-1
D gene: TRBD1
clone size: once
CDR3 DNA: TGTGCCAGCTCATCACAGGGGGCGGACACTGAAGCTTTCTTT
CDR3 protein: CASSSQGADTEAFF

V gene: TRBV30
J gene: TRBJ1-3
D gene: NA
clone size: few
CDR3 DNA: TGTGCCTGGAGTGTACTACCAGGAATCTCTGGAAACACCATATATTTT
CDR3 protein: CAWSVLPGISGNTIYF

V gene: TRBV23-1
J gene: TRBJ1-1
D gene: NA
clone size: NA
CDR3 DNA: TGCGCCAGCCCCCGCCGGGGGAACACTGAAGCTTTCTTT
CDR3 protein: CASPRRGNTEAFF

V gene: TRBV5-4
J gene: TRBJ2-2
D gene: NA
clone size: few
CDR3 DNA: TGTGCCAGCAGCCCCGGACGGAACACCGGGGAGCTGTTTTTT
CDR3 protein: CASSPGRNTGELFF

V gene: TRBV5-1
J gene: TRBJ2-3
D gene: NA
clone size: NA
CDR3 DNA: TGCGCCAGCAGCTTCCCGGGGGAAGATACGCAGTATTTT
CDR3 protein: CASSFPGEDTQYF

V gene: TRBV4-1
J gene: TRBJ1-1
D gene: TRBD1
clone size: NA
CDR3 DNA: TGCGCCAGCAGCCAAGATCAGTACAGGGGGCGTGATTACACTGAAGCTTTCTTT
CDR3 protein: CASSQDQYRGRDYTEAFF

V gene: TRBV5-4
J gene: TRBJ2-5
D gene: TRBD1
clone size: few
CDR3 DNA: TGTGCCAGCAGCCCAACGACAGGGAGAGAGACCCAGTACTTC
CDR3 protein: CASSPTTGRETQYF

V gene: TRBV30
J gene: TRBJ1-2
D gene: NA
clone size: NA
CDR3 DNA: TGTGCCTGGAGTCGGCTTCGGGACGCAGGTGATTATGGCTACACCTTC
CDR3 protein: CAWSRLRDAGDYGYTF

V gene: TRBV18
J gene: TRBJ2-5
D gene: NA
clone size: NA
CDR3 DNA: TGTGCCAGCTCACCACGAGAGACCCAGTACTTC
CDR3 protein: CASSPRETQYF

V gene: TRBV6-2/TRBV6-3
J gene: TRBJ2-2
D gene: NA
clone size: NA
CDR3 DNA: TGTGCCAGCAGCCCAGGATGGAACACCGGGGAGCTGTTTTTT
CDR3 protein: CASSPGWNTGELFF

V gene: TRBV6-5
J gene: TRBJ1-4
D gene: NA
clone size: NA
CDR3 DNA: TGTGCCAGCAGGCCCAGGCGAGATGAAAAACTGTTTTTT
CDR3 protein: CASRPRRDEKLFF

V gene: TRBV5-1
J gene: TRBJ1-4
D gene: NA
clone size: once
CDR3 DNA: TGCGCCAGCAGCTTGGCCGGGACAACTAATGAAAAACTGTTTTTT
CDR3 protein: CASSLAGTTNEKLFF

V gene: TRBV21-1
J gene: TRBJ2-1
D gene: NA
clone size: NA
CDR3 DNA: TGTGCCAGCAGCAAAGACATCGGGAGCTCCTACAATGAGCAGTTCTTC
CDR3 protein: CASSKDIGSSYNEQFF

V gene: TRBV12-3/TRBV12-4
J gene: TRBJ2-3
D gene: TRBD1
clone size: NA
CDR3 DNA: TGTGCCACCTCCCGAGGGGGCGGGGATACGCAGTATTTT
CDR3 protein: CATSRGGGDTQYF

V gene: TRBV5-5
J gene: TRBJ2-7
D gene: NA
clone size: medium-sized
CDR3 DNA: TGTGCCAGCAGCTTTCAGGAACGGAGCTCCTACGAGCAGTACTTC
CDR3 protein: CASSFQERSSYEQYF

V gene: TRBV7-2
J gene: TRBJ2-7
D gene: TRBD1
clone size: few
CDR3 DNA: TGTGCCAGCAGCCCAGACAGGGCCTTCTACGAGCAGTACTTC
CDR3 protein: CASSPDRAFYEQYF

V gene: TRBV27
J gene: TRBJ2-7
D gene: TRBD2
clone size: NA
CDR3 DNA: TGTGCCAGCAGTCCGCGGACTAGCGGAACGCCCTACGAGCAGTACTTC
CDR3 protein: CASSPRTSGTPYEQYF

V gene: TRBV25-1
J gene: TRBJ1-1
D gene: NA
clone size: NA
CDR3 DNA: TGTGCCAGCAGTCCCGCGGGACAGAACACTGAAGCTTTCTTT
CDR3 protein: CASSPAGQNTEAFF

V gene: TRBV6-2/TRBV6-3
J gene: TRBJ2-7
D gene: NA
clone size: NA
CDR3 DNA: TGTGCCAGCAGTTATGCGAGACAGGTCCTCCGGAGGGAGCAGTACTTC
CDR3 protein: CASSYARQVLRREQYF

V gene: TRBV28
J gene: TRBJ2-4
D gene: NA
clone size: NA
CDR3 DNA: TGTGCCATCGAAGACAGGGCCAAAAACATTCAGTACTTC
CDR3 protein: CAIEDRAKNIQYF

V gene: TRBV5-4
J gene: TRBJ2-7
D gene: NA
clone size: NA
CDR3 DNA: TGTGCCAGCAGCCCGGACCCCGCCACTTTCGGAGAGCAGTACTTC
CDR3 protein: CASSPDPATFGEQYF

V gene: TRBV6-5
J gene: TRBJ2-5
D gene: NA
clone size: NA
CDR3 DNA: TGTGCCAGCAGTTACTCGCAGGGATCAGGTGGGACCCAGTACTTC
CDR3 protein: CASSYSQGSGGTQYF

V gene: TRBV4-1
J gene: TRBJ2-7
D gene: NA
clone size: NA
CDR3 DNA: TGCGCCAGCAGCCAAGATGTGACAGGTGTTTCTAGCGAGCAGTACTTC
CDR3 protein: CASSQDVTGVSSEQYF

V gene: TRBV15
J gene: TRBJ1-3
D gene: TRBD1
clone size: few
CDR3 DNA: TGTGCCACCAGCAGGGAGACAGGGAACGGAAACACCATATATTTT
CDR3 protein: CATSRETGNGNTIYF

V gene: TRBV19
J gene: TRBJ2-2
D gene: NA
clone size: NA
CDR3 DNA: TGTGCCAGTAGTCTACAGGGACGAGGCACCGGGGAGCTGTTTTTT
CDR3 protein: CASSLQGRGTGELFF

V gene: TRBV18
J gene: TRBJ2-2
D gene: NA
clone size: NA
CDR3 DNA: TGTGCCAGCTCACCCATCCCCCTTACAGGGAGTGGGAACACCGGGGAGCTGTTTTTT
CDR3 protein: CASSPIPLTGSGNTGELFF

V gene: TRBV12-3/TRBV12-4
J gene: TRBJ2-3
D gene: NA
clone size: NA
CDR3 DNA: TGTGCCAGCAGTTTCTTGGTGGATACGCAGTATTTT
CDR3 protein: CASSFLVDTQYF

V gene: TRBV10-3
J gene: TRBJ2-3
D gene: NA
clone size: NA
CDR3 DNA: TGTGCCATCAGTGAGTCAGAAGATACGCAGTATTTT
CDR3 protein: CAISESEDTQYF

V gene: TRBV4-2
J gene: TRBJ2-3
D gene: TRBD2
clone size: NA
CDR3 DNA: TGTGCCAGCAGCGGAGGGGGGAGCGGGGGTGGCACAGATACGCAGTATTTT
CDR3 protein: CASSGGGSGGGTDTQYF

V gene: TRBV3-1/TRBV3-2
J gene: TRBJ1-4
D gene: NA
clone size: few
CDR3 DNA: TGTGCCAGCAGCCAAGTTTTGGGGGCTAATGAAAAACTGTTTTTT
CDR3 protein: CASSQVLGANEKLFF

V gene: TRBV30
J gene: TRBJ2-1
D gene: NA
clone size: few
CDR3 DNA: TGTGCCTGGATGTTGGGGACTTTGGGTGAGCAGTTCTTC
CDR3 protein: CAWMLGTLGEQFF

V gene: TRBV5-1
J gene: TRBJ1-4
D gene: NA
clone size: NA
CDR3 DNA: TGCGCCAGCAGCTTCGTAGGGAGTGAAAAACTGTTTTTT
CDR3 protein: CASSFVGSEKLFF

V gene: TRBV6-4
J gene: TRBJ2-1
D gene: TRBD2
clone size: NA
CDR3 DNA: TGTGCCAGCAGGGTCCTAGCGGGCTCCTACAATGAGCAGTTCTTC
CDR3 protein: CASRVLAGSYNEQFF

V gene: TRBV9
J gene: TRBJ2-5
D gene: TRBD2
clone size: few
CDR3 DNA: TGTGCCAGCAGCGACCGGACTAGTCAAGAGACCCAGTACTTC
CDR3 protein: CASSDRTSQETQYF

V gene: TRBV7-9
J gene: TRBJ1-1
D gene: NA
clone size: NA
CDR3 DNA: TGTGCCAGCAGATTGGACAGCGGCAACGAAGCTTTCTTT
CDR3 protein: CASRLDSGNEAFF

V gene: TRBV2
J gene: TRBJ2-1
D gene: NA
clone size: few
CDR3 DNA: TGTGCCAGCTGTCATGGGGGGGCGGGGGCGGGGAGCTCCTACAATGAGCAGTTCTTC
CDR3 protein: CASCHGGAGAGSSYNEQFF

V gene: TRBV9
J gene: TRBJ2-1
D gene: NA
clone size: NA
CDR3 DNA: TGTGCCAGCAGCTCTCAGGGGGGTTCCTACAATGAGCAGTTCTTC
CDR3 protein: CASSSQGGSYNEQFF

V gene: TRBV3-1/TRBV3-2
J gene: TRBJ1-2
D gene: NA
clone size: medium-sized
CDR3 DNA: TGTGCCAGCAGCCAAGATGTCCGGACACGGTATGGCTACACCTTC
CDR3 protein: CASSQDVRTRYGYTF

V gene: TRBV6-4
J gene: TRBJ2-1
D gene: TRBD2
clone size: NA
CDR3 DNA: TGTGCCAGCAGGAGACTAGCGGGAGTCTCTGAGCAGTTCTTC
CDR3 protein: CASRRLAGVSEQFF